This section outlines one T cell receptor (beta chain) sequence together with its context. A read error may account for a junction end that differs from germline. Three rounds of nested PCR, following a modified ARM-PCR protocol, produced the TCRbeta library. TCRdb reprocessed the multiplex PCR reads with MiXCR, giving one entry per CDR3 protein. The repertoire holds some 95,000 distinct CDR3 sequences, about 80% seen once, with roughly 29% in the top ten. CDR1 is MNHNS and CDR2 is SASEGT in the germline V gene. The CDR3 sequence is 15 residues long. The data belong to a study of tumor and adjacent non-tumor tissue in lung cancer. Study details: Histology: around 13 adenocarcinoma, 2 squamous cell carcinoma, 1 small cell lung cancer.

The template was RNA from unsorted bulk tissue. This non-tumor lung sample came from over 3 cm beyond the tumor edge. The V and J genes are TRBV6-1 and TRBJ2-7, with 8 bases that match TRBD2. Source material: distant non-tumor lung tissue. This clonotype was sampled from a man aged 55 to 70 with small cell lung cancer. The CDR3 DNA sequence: TGTGCCAGAGTGCCCGGGGGGGACTATTCCTACGTGCAGTACTTC. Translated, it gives CARVPGGDYSYVQYF.